This entry lists 11 T cell receptor beta chains sequenced from one sample in a study of T cell repertoires in ileal Crohn's disease. Produced via immunoSEQ multiplex PCR; TCRdb's table is partial and in-frame only. This sample has approximately 13,000 clones, with 75% to 80% found just once. Sequencing input: ileal tissue. The receptor source for this set is an adult with Crohn's disease.

The V call is TRBV9, the J call TRBJ2-2; D may be TRBD1 (6 bases). CDR1 SGDLS and CDR2 YYNGEE come from the germline V gene. V was clipped by 1 base and J by 5 bases, with 6 bases between them. The CDR3 extends over 13 amino acids. The CDR3, as DNA: TGTGCCAGCAGCGTAACAGGGACCGGGGAGCTGTTTTTT. As protein: CASSVTGTGELFF.

The rearrangement joins TRBV9 to TRBJ2-3, with D perhaps TRBD2 (5 bases). Per germline, CDR1 SGDLS and CDR2 YYNGEE. V lost 0 bases to trimming and J lost 1 base, with 9 bases between them. The CDR3 consists of 15 residues. The CDR3 DNA follows: TGTGCCAGCAGCGTAGAAGGTAGCGGCACAGATACGCAGTATTTT. Protein product: CASSVEGSGTDTQYF.

The V gene is TRBV11-2, the J gene TRBJ2-5; weak D call: TRBD2 (6 bases). Germline CDR1 and CDR2: SGHAT and FQNNGV. This CDR3 comprises 14 residues. Trimming removed 3 bases from V and 7 bases from J, with 15 bases in between. The CDR3 bases are TGTGCCAGCAGCTTTCGACTAGAGGGGACGACCCAGTACTTC. It is translated as CASSFRLEGTTQYF.

J is TRBJ1-4 and V is TRBV11-2, with 7 bases that match TRBD1. Unmatched junction bases numbered 3, after V lost 0 bases and J lost 5 bases. The CDR3 runs 15 residues. The germline V gene has CDR1 SGHAT and CDR2 FQNNGV. This chain's CDR3 is CASSLEGTVNEKLFF. The CDR3 nucleotides are TGTGCCAGCAGCTTAGAGGGGACAGTAAATGAAAAACTGTTTTTT.

This clone was picked up one time. This chain connects TRBV6-5 to TRBJ2-1; the match to TRBD2 covers 7 bases. This CDR3 spans 14 amino acids. Germline CDR1 MNHEY, CDR2 SVGAGI. Unmatched junction bases numbered 1, after V lost 4 bases and J lost 1 base. The CDR3 DNA is TGTGCCAGCAGTTCGGGGGGATCCTACAATGAGCAGTTCTTC. Its protein is CASSSGGSYNEQFF.

The V and J genes are TRBV5-5 and TRBJ1-5; 9 nucleotides align to TRBD1. In germline, CDR1 is SGHKS, CDR2 YYEKEE (reference sequence). The V and J ends lost 0 bases and 7 bases, in that order; junction bases with no gene match: 5. This CDR3 has 15 residues. The CDR3: CASSLGGQGGQPQHF. For the CDR3, the DNA is TGTGCCAGCAGCTTGGGGGGACAGGGAGGACAGCCCCAGCATTTT.

The gene calls are TRBV11-2 and TRBJ2-5, with D possibly TRBD2 on 7 matching bases. V was clipped by 5 bases and J by 3 bases, with 19 bases between them. Looked up from germline, CDR1 is SGHAT and CDR2 is FQNNGV. CDR3 size: 16 residues. The CDR3, as DNA: TGTGCCAGCAGCCCCCCCGTGGCGGGGGCCAAAGAGACCCAGTACTTC. Amino acids: CASSPPVAGAKETQYF.

This rearrangement joins TRBV9 to TRBJ2-1; D gene uncertain. The V end lost 3 bases, the J end lost 4 bases, and 8 bases lay between the germline ends. The CDR3 length is 13 residues. Per the germline V gene, CDR1 is SGDLS and CDR2 is YYNGEE. The DNA of the CDR3 is TGTGCCAGCAGCGGCGGATTTTACAATGAGCAGTTCTTC. This codes for CASSGGFYNEQFF.

The chain links TRBV4-1 to TRBJ2-1; D possibly corresponds to TRBD1 (6 bases). The CDR3 consists of 15 residues. The V gene's germline CDR1 is MGHRA and CDR2 YSYEKL. The germline V and J ends were trimmed by 1 base and 8 bases, with 15 bases remaining between them. The CDR3 DNA follows: TGCGCCAGCAGCCAAGCCCAGGGACAATTTTATGAGCAGTTCTTC. It is translated as CASSQAQGQFYEQFF.

This clone was observed once. The rearrangement joins TRBV15 to TRBJ2-5, with TRBD2 matching over 11 bases. Trimming cost V 5 bases and J 4 bases; bases outside gene matches: 6. The CDR3 covers 15 residues. Looked up from germline, CDR1 is LNHNV and CDR2 is YYDKDF (reference sequence). The CDR3 DNA follows: TGTGCCACCAGCGTGGGGCTAGCGGGGGGAGAGACCCAGTACTTC. The encoded protein is CATSVGLAGGETQYF. Together with reference TRBV15 and TRBJ2-5, the CDR3 gives the full variable domain: DAMVIQNPRYQVTQFGKPVTLSCSQTLNHNVMYWYQQKSSQAPKLLFHYYDKDFNNEADTPDNFQSRRPNTSFCFLDIRSPGLGDTAMYLCATSVGLAGGETQYFGPGTRLLVL.

The V call is TRBV7-9, the J call TRBJ2-7, with a weak D call TRBD2 (5 bases). The CDR3 contains 13 residues. V was trimmed by 2 bases and J by 0 bases, leaving 5 bases between them. Germline lookup yields CDR1 SEHNR and CDR2 FQNEAQ (reference sequence). This chain's CDR3 is CASSLRGSYEQYF. As DNA, the CDR3 is TGTGCCAGCAGCTTACGGGGCTCCTACGAGCAGTACTTC.